The source of this T cell receptor (beta chain) is a study of regulatory T cells in long-lasting Graves disease. This sample's time point: newly diagnosed GD, antithyroid drugs for less than 3 months. The TCR library was prepared using RNA isolated from PBMCs. Germline-derived CDR1 and CDR2 are MNHEY and SMNVEV (reference sequence). Trimming took off 8 bases at V and 7 bases at J, with 18 bases between the two ends. The length of the CDR3 is 14 residues. Relying on iRepertoire HTBI primers and Arm-PCR of CDR3 regions, the team built TCR beta libraries. From the multiplex PCR reads, TCRdb called clonotypes with MiXCR, one entry per CDR3 protein. Counted here are roughly 500,000 distinct CDR3 sequences, about 13% occurring once; the ten biggest clones make up roughly 10%. General observations from the study: New patients shared 970 or so public clonotypes, and persistent patients shared more, with 2,741.

This clonotype was detected many times. Its antigen is unknown. This sample was shared with a second study, whose subject was T cells in Graves' hyperthyroidism and ophthalmopathy.

The V and J genes are TRBV27 and TRBJ2-1; TRBD2 is a possible D gene (6 bases). The source of this sequence is a man aged 25-45 years with Graves disease. The source was peripheral blood mononuclear cells (PBMCs), collected at new diagnosis, from a patient treated with antithyroid drugs. The CDR3 loop reads CASRAYGGRNEQFF. Here the CDR3 DNA reads TGTGCCAGCCGTGCTTACGGGGGTCGGAATGAGCAGTTCTTC.